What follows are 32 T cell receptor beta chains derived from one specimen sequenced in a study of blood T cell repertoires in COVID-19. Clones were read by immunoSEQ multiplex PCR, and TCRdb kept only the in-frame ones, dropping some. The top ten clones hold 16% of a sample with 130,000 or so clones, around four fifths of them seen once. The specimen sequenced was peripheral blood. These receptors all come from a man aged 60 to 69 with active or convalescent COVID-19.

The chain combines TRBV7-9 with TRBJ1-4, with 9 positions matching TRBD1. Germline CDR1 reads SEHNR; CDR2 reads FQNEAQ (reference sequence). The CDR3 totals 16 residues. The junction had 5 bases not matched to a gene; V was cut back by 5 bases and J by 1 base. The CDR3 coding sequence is TGTGCCAGCAGCCTCGAGGGACAGGGAACTAATGAAAAACTGTTTTTT. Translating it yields CASSLEGQGTNEKLFF.

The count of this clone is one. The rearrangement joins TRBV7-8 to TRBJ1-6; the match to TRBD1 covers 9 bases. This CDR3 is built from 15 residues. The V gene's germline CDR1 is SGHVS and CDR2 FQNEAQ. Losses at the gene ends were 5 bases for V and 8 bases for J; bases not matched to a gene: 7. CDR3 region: CASSRGQGNYSPLHF. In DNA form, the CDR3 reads TGTGCCAGCAGCCGGGGACAGGGCAATTATTCACCCCTCCACTTT.

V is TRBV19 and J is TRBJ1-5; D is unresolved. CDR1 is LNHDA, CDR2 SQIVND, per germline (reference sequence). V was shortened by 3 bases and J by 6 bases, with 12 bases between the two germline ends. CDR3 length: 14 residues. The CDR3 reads CASSINGPRQPQHF. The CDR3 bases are TGTGCCAGTAGTATTAATGGCCCCCGTCAGCCCCAGCATTTT. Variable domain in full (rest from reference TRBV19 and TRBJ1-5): DGGITQSPKYLFRKEGQNVTLSCEQNLNHDAMYWYRQDPGQGLRLIYYSQIVNDFQKGDIAEGYSVSREKKESFPLTVTSAQKNPTAFYLCASSINGPRQPQHFGDGTRLSIL.

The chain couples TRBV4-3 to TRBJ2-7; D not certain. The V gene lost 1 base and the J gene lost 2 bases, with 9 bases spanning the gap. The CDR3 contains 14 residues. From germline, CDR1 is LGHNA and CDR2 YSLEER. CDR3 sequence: CASSQGYSTYEQYF. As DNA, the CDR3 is TGCGCCAGCAGCCAAGGCTATAGTACCTACGAGCAGTACTTC.

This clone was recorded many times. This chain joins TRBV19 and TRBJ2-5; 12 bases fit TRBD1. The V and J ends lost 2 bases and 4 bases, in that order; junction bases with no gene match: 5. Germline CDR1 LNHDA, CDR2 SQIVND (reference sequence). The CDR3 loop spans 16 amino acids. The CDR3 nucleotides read TGTGCCAGTAGTATACGTCCGGGACAGGGGGCAGAGACCCAGTACTTC. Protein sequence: CASSIRPGQGAETQYF. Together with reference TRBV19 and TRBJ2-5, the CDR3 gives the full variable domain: DGGITQSPKYLFRKEGQNVTLSCEQNLNHDAMYWYRQDPGQGLRLIYYSQIVNDFQKGDIAEGYSVSREKKESFPLTVTSAQKNPTAFYLCASSIRPGQGAETQYFGPGTRLLVL.

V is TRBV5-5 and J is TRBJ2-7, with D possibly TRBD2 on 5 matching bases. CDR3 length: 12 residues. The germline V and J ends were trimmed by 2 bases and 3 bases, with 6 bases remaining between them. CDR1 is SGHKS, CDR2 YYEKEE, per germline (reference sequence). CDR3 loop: CASSFTSYEQYF. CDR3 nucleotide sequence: TGTGCCAGCAGCTTTACTAGCTACGAGCAGTACTTC.

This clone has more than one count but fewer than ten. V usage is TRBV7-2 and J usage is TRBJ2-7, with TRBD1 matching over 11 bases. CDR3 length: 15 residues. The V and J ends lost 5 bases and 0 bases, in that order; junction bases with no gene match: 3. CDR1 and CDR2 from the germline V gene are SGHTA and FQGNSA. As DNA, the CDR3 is TGTGCCAGCAGCAGGGGACAGGGGGTCTCCTACGAGCAGTACTTC. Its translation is CASSRGQGVSYEQYF.

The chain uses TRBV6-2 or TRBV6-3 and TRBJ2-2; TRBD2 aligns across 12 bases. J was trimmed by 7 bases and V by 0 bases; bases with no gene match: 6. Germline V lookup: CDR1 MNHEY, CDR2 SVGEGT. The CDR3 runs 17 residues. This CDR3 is CASSYSRGLAGFGELFF. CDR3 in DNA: TGTGCCAGCAGTTACTCGAGGGGACTAGCGGGTTTCGGGGAGCTGTTTTTT.

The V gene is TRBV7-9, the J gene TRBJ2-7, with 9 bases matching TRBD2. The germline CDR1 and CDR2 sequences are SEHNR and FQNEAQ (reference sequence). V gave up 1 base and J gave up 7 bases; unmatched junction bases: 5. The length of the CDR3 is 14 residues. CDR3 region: CASSLGGRAKEQYF. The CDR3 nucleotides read TGTGCCAGCAGCTTAGGCGGGAGGGCCAAAGAGCAGTACTTC.

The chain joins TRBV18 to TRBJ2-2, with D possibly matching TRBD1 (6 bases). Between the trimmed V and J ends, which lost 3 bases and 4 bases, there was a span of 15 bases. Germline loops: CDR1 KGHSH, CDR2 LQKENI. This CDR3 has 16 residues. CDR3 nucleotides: TGTGCCAGCTCACCTTCCGTCTCAGGGGTCACCGGGGAGCTGTTTTTT. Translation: CASSPSVSGVTGELFF.

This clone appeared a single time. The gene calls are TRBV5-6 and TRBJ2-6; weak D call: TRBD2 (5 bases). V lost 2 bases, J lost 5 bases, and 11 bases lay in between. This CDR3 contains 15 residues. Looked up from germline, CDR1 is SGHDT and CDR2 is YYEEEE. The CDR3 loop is CASSFRGWRANVLTF. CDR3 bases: TGTGCCAGCAGCTTCCGGGGATGGAGGGCCAACGTCCTGACTTTC.

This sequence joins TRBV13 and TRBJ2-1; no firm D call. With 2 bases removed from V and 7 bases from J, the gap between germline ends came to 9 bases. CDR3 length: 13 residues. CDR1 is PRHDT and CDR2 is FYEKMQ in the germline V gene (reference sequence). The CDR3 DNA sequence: TGTGCCAGCAGCTTAAGAGCACGGAATGAGCAGTTCTTC. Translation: CASSLRARNEQFF.

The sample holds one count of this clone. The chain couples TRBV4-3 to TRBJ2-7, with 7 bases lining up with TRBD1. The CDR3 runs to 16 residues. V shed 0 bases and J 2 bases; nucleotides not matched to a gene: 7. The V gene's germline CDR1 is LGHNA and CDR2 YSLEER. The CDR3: CASSQDIGQGAYEQYF. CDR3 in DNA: TGCGCCAGCAGCCAAGATATAGGGCAGGGGGCCTACGAGCAGTACTTC.

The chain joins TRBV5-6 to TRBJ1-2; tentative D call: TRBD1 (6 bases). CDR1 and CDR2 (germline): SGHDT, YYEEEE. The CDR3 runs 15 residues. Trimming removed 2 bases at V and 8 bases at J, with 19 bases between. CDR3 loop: CASSFTGITAEGYTF. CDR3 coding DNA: TGTGCCAGCAGCTTCACAGGGATTACGGCAGAAGGCTACACCTTC. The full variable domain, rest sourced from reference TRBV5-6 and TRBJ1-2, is DAGVTQSPTHLIKTRGQQVTLRCSPKSGHDTVSWYQQALGQGPQFIFQYYEEEERQRGNFPDRFSGHQFPNYSSELNVNALLLGDSALYLCASSFTGITAEGYTFGSGTRLTVV.

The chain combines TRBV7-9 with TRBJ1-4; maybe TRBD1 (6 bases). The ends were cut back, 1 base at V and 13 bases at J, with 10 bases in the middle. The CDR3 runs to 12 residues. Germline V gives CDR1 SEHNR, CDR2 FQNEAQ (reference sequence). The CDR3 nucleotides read TGTGCCAGCAGCTTAGGTACAGGGAGACTGTTTTTT. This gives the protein CASSLGTGRLFF.

The CDR3 DNA reads TGTGCCAGTAGTACCCGCTCCGACAGTGGCACTGAAGCTTTCTTT. This gives the protein CASSTRSDSGTEAFF. The rearrangement uses TRBV19 and TRBJ1-1; D is perhaps TRBD1 (5 bases). The CDR3 has 15 residues. The germline V and J ends were trimmed by 4 bases and 4 bases, with 16 bases remaining between them. Germline values: CDR1 LNHDA, CDR2 SQIVND (reference sequence).

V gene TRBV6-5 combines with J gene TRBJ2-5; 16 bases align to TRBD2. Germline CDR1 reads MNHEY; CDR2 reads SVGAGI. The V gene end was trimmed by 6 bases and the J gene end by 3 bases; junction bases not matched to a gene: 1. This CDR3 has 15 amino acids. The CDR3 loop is CASRGLAGGEETQYF. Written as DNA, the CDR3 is TGTGCCAGCAGGGGACTAGCGGGGGGGGAAGAGACCCAGTACTTC.

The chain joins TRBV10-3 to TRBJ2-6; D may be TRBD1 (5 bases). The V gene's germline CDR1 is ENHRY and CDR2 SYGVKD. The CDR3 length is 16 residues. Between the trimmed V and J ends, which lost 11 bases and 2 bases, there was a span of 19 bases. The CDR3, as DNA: TGTGCCGTTCCAGGAGACAGCCGAACTGGGGCCAACGTCCTGACTTTC. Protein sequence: CAVPGDSRTGANVLTF.

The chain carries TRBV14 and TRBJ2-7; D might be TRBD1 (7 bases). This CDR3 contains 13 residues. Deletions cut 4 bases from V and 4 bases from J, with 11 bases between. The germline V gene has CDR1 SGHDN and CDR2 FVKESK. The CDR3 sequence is CASSPRGVYEQYF. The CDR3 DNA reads TGTGCCAGCAGCCCCAGGGGGGTATACGAGCAGTACTTC.

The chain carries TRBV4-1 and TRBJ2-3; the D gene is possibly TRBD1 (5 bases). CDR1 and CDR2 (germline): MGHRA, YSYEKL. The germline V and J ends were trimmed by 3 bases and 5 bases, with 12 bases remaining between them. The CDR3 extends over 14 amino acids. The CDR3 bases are TGCGCCAGCAGCCAGCAGGGAAGAGGAGATACGCAGTATTTT. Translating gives CASSQQGRGDTQYF.

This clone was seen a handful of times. The CDR3 is CASSVGGGTGELFF. The CDR3 bases are TGTGCCAGCAGCGTAGGAGGAGGAACCGGGGAGCTGTTTTTT. This chain joins TRBV9 and TRBJ2-2; possible D gene TRBD2, 5 bases. The CDR3 is 14 amino acids. V lost 0 bases and J 5 bases, leaving 8 bases between the germline ends. Germline V gene lookup returns CDR1 SGDLS and CDR2 YYNGEE.

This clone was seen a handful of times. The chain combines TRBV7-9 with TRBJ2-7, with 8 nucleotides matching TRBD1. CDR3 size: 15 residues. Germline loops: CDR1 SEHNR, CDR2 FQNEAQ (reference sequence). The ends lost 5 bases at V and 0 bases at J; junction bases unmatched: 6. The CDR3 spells CASSPRDRYSYEQYF. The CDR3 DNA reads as TGTGCCAGCAGCCCCCGGGACAGGTACTCCTACGAGCAGTACTTC.

The CDR3 spells CASSPMAGTAYYEQYF. The CDR3 nucleotides are TGTGCCAGCAGCCCGATGGCCGGGACAGCTTACTACGAGCAGTACTTC. The chain links TRBV7-3 to TRBJ2-7; 7 bases map to TRBD1. Germline values: CDR1 SGHTA, CDR2 FQGTGA. The CDR3 sequence is 16 residues long. The trim removed 5 bases at V and 3 bases at J, leaving 13 bases unmatched.

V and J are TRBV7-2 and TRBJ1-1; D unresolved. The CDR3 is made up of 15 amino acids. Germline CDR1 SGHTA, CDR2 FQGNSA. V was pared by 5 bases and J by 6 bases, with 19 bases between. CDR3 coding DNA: TGTGCCAGCAGCGGTAGATGGTTTGGGCGCGCTGAAGCTTTCTTT. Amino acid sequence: CASSGRWFGRAEAFF.

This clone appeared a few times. The CDR3 protein is CATTSDGQGTDETQYF. The CDR3 bases are TGTGCCACCACCTCCGACGGACAGGGGACCGACGAGACCCAGTACTTC. The rearrangement uses TRBV15 and TRBJ2-5; 9 bases map to TRBD1. Germline lookup yields CDR1 LNHNV and CDR2 YYDKDF (reference sequence). V lost 7 bases and J lost 5; bases outside the gene matches: 14. The CDR3 has 16 amino acids.

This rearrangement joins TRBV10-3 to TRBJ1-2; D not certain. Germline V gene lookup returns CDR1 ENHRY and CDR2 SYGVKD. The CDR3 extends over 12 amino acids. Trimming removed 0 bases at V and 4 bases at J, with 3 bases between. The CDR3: CAISESRYGYTF. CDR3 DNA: TGTGCCATCAGTGAGTCGCGCTATGGCTACACCTTC.

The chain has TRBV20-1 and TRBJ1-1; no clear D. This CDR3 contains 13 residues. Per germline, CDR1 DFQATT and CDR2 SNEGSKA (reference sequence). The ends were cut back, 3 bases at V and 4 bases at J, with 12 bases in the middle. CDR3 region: CSASLQRGTEAFF. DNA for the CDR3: TGCAGTGCTAGTTTGCAACGGGGCACTGAAGCTTTCTTT.

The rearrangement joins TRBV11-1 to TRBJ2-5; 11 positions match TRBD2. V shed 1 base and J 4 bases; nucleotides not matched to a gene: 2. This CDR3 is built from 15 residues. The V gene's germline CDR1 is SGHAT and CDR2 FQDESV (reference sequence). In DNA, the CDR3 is TGTGCCAGCAGCTTAGATGGGACTAGCGGAGAGACCCAGTACTTC. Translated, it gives CASSLDGTSGETQYF.

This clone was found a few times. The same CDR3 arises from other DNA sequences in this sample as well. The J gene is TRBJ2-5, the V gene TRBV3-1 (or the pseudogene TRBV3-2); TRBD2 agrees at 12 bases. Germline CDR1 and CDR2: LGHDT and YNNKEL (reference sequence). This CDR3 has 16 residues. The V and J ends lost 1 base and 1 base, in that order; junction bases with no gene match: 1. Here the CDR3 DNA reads TGTGCCAGCAGCCAAGGACTAGCGGGAGCCCAAGAGACCCAGTACTTC. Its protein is CASSQGLAGAQETQYF.

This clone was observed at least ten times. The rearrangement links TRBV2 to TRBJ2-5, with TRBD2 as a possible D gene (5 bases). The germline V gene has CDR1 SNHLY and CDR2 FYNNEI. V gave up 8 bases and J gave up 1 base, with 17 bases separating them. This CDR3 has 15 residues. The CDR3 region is CASSPPDLTQETQYF. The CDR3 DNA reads TGTGCCAGCTCCCCACCGGACTTAACCCAAGAGACCCAGTACTTC.

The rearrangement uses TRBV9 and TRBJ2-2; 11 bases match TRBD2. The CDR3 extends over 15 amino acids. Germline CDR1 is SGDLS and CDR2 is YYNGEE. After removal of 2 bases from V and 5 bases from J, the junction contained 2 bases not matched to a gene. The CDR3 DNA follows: TGTGCCAGCAGCGTGGGACTAGCGGATACCGGGGAGCTGTTTTTT. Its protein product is CASSVGLADTGELFF.

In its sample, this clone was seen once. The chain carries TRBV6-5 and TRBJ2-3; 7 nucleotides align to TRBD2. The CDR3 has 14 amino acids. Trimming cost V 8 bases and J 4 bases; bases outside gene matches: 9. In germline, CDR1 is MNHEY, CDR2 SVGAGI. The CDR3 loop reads CASLATSRADTQYF. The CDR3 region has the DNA TGTGCCAGCTTAGCGACTAGCAGGGCAGATACGCAGTATTTT.